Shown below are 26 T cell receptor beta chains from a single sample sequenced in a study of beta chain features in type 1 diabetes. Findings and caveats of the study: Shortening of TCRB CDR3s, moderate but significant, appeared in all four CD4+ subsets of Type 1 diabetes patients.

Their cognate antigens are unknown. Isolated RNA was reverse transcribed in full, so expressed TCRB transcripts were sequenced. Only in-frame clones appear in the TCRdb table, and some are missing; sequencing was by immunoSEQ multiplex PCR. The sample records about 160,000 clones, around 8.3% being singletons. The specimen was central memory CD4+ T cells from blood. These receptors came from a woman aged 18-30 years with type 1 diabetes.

The CDR3 region is CATTFAAGNNEQFF. CDR3 nucleotides: TGTGCCACCACGTTTGCAGCGGGTAACAATGAGCAGTTCTTC. The chain joins TRBV7-6 to TRBJ2-1; D may be TRBD2 (6 bases). The V gene lost 10 bases and the J gene lost 5 bases, with 18 bases spanning the gap. Germline assignment: CDR1 SGHVS and CDR2 FNYEAQ. The CDR3 is 14 residues long. Filled out from reference TRBV7-6 and TRBJ2-1, the complete variable domain reads GAGVSQSPRYKVTKRGQDVALRCDPISGHVSLYWYRQALGQGPEFLTYFNYEAQQDKSGLPNDRFSAERPEGSISTLTIQRTEQRDSAMYRCATTFAAGNNEQFFGPGTRLTVL.

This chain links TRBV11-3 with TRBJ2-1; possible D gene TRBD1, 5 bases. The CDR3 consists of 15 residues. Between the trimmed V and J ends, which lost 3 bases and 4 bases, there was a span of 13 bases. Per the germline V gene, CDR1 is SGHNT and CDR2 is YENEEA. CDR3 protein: CASSLGQSEYNEQFF. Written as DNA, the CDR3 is TGTGCCAGCAGCTTGGGGCAGAGCGAGTACAATGAGCAGTTCTTC. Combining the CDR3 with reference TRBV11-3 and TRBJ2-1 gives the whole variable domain EAGVVQSPRYKIIEKKQPVAFWCNPISGHNTLYWYLQNLGQGPELLIRYENEEAVDDSQLPKDRFSAERLKGVDSTLKIQPAELGDSAVYLCASSLGQSEYNEQFFGPGTRLTVL.

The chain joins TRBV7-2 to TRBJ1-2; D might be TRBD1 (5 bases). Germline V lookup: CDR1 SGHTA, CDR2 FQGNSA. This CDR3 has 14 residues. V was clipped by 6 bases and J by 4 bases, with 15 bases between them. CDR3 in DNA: TGTGCCAGCAGACTCCCGGGGGACGCCTATGGCTACACCTTC. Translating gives CASRLPGDAYGYTF.

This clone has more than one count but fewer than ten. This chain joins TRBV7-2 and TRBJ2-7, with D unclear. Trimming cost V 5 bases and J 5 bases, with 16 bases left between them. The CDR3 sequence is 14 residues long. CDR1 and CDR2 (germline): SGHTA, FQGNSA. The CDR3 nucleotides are TGTGCCAGCAGCCTCACCGCGGTTTTAAACGAGCAGTACTTC. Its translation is CASSLTAVLNEQYF.

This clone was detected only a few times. The CDR3 DNA reads TGTGCCAGCAGCGGGGCGGGGTGGGGCAAAAACATTCAGTACTTC. Amino acid sequence: CASSGAGWGKNIQYF. The rearrangement uses TRBV7-2 and TRBJ2-4; a weak D match, TRBD2 (6 bases). CDR1 is SGHTA and CDR2 is FQGNSA in the germline V gene. CDR3 length equals 15 residues. V shed 5 bases and J shed 3 bases, with 14 bases lying between them.

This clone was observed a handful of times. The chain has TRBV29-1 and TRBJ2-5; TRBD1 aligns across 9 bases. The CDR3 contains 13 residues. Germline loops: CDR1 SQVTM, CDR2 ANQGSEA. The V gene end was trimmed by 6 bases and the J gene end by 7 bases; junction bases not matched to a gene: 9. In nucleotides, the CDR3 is TGCAGCGTCCTCCCGACAGGGGGGGGGACCCAGTACTTC. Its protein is CSVLPTGGGTQYF. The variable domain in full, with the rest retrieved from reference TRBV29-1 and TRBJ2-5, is SAVISQKPSRDICQRGTSLTIQCQVDSQVTMMFWYRQQPGQSLTLIATANQGSEATYESGFVIDKFPISRPNLTFSTLTVSNMSPEDSSIYLCSVLPTGGGTQYFGPGTRLLVL.

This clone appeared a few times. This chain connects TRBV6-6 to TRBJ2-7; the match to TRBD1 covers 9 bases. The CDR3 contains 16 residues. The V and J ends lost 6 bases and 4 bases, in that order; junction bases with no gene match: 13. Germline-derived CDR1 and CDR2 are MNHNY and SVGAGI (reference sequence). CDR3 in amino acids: CASSPGGNRGLYEQYF. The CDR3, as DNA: TGTGCCAGCAGCCCCGGGGGGAACAGGGGGCTATACGAGCAGTACTTC.

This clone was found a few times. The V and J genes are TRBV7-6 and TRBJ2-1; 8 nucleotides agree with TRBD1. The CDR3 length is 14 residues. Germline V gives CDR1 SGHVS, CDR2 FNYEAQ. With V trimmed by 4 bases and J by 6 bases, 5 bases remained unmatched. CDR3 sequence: CASSSRTGSNEQFF. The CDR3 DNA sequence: TGTGCCAGCAGCTCCAGGACAGGGTCCAATGAGCAGTTCTTC.

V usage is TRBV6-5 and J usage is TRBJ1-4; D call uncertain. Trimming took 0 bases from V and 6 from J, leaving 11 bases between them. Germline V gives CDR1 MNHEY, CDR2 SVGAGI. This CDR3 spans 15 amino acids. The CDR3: CASSYSTARDEKLFF. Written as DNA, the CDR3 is TGTGCCAGCAGTTACTCGACCGCACGGGATGAAAAACTGTTTTTT.

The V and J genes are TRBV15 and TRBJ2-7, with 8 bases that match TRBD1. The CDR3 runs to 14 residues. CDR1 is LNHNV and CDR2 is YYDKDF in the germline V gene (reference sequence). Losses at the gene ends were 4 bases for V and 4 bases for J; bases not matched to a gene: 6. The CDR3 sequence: CATSKRQGRYEQYF. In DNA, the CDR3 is TGTGCCACCAGCAAAAGACAGGGGAGATACGAGCAGTACTTC.

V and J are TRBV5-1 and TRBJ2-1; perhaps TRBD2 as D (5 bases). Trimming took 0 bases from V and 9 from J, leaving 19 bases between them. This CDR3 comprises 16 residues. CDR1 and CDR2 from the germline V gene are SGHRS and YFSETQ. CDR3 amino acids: CASSLGDRAGEGEQFF. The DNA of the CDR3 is TGCGCCAGCAGCTTGGGGGATCGAGCAGGAGAGGGTGAGCAGTTCTTC.

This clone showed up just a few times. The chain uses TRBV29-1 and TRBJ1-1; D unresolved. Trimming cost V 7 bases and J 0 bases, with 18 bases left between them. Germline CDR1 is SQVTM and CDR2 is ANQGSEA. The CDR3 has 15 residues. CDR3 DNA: TGCAGCGCTATCCCGGAGCCGGCAATGAACACTGAAGCTTTCTTT. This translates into CSAIPEPAMNTEAFF.

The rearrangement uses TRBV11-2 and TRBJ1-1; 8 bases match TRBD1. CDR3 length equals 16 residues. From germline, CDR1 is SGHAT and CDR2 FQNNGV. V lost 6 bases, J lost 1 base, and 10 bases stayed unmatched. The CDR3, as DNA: TGTGCCAGCAGGATGTCGACAGGGGCGGGGAACACTGAAGCTTTCTTT. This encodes CASRMSTGAGNTEAFF. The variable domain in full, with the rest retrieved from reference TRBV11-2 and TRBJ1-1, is EAGVAQSPRYKIIEKRQSVAFWCNPISGHATLYWYQQILGQGPKLLIQFQNNGVVDDSQLPKDRFSAERLKGVDSTLKIQPAKLEDSAVYLCASRMSTGAGNTEAFFGQGTRLTVV.

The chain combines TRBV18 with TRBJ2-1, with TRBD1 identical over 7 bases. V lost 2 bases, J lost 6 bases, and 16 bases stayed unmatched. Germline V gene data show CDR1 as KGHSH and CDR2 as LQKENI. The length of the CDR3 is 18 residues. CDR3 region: CASSPTPLIGQASNEQFF. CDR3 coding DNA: TGTGCCAGCTCACCAACCCCCCTGATCGGACAGGCGAGCAATGAGCAGTTCTTC.

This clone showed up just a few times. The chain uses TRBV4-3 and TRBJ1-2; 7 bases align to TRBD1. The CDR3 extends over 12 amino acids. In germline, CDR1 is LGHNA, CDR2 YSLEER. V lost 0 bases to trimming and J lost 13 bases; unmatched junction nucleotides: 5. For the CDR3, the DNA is TGCGCCAGCAGCCAAGAGGGGACAGTCCCCACCTTC. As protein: CASSQEGTVPTF.

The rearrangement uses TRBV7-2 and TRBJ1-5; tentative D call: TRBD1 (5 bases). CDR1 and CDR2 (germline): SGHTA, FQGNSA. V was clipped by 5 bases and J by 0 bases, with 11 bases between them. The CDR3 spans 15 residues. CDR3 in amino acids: CASSPQEFSNQPQHF. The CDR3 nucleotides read TGTGCCAGCAGCCCACAGGAGTTTAGCAATCAGCCCCAGCATTTT.

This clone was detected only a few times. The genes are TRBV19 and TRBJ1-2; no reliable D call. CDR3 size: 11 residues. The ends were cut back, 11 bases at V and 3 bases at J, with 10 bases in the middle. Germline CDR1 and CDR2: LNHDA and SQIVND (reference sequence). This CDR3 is CAVRGYYGYTF. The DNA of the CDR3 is TGTGCCGTAAGAGGATACTATGGCTACACCTTC.

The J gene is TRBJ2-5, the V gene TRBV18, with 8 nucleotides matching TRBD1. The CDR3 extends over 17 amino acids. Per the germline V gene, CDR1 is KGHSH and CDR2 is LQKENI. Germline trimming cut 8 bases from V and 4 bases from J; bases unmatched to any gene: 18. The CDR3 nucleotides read TGTGCCAGCACAACGAGGGAACAGGGGGAACGTCGAGAGACCCAGTACTTC. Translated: CASTTREQGERRETQYF.

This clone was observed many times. CDR3 bases: TGTGCCACCAGCAGGTCGACAGGCAACAATCAGCCCCAGCATTTT. Translating it yields CATSRSTGNNQPQHF. The V and J genes are TRBV15 and TRBJ1-5; tentative D call: TRBD1 (6 bases). The CDR3 consists of 15 residues. V lost 3 bases and J lost 3, with 12 bases in between. Germline V gives CDR1 LNHNV, CDR2 YYDKDF (reference sequence).

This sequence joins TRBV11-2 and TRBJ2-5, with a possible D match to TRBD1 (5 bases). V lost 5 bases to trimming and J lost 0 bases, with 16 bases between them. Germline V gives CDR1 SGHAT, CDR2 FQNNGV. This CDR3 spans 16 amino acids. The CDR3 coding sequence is TGTGCCAGCAGCCCGATCCCAGGGTTAAACCAAGAGACCCAGTACTTC. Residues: CASSPIPGLNQETQYF.

CDR3 in amino acids: CASSLGQSNADTQYF. CDR3 DNA sequence: TGTGCCAGCAGCTTAGGGCAGTCCAACGCAGATACGCAGTATTTT. This sequence joins TRBV7-8 and TRBJ2-3; no reliable D call. The CDR3 is made up of 15 amino acids. The germline gives CDR1 SGHVS, CDR2 FQNEAQ. Trimming stripped 1 base from V and 4 bases from J, with 12 bases between.

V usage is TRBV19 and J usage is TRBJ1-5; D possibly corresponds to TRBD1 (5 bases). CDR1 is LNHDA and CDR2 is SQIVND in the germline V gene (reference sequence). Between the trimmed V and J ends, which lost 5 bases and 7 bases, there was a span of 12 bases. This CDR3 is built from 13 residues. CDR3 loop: CASSGDYRQPQHF. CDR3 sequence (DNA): TGTGCCAGTAGTGGGGACTATAGACAGCCCCAGCATTTT.

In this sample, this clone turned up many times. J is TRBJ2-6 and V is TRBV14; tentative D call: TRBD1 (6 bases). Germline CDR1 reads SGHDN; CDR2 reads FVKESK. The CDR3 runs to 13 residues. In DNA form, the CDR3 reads TGTGCGACTTCAGGGGCTGGGGCCAACGTCCTGACTTTC. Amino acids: CATSGAGANVLTF.

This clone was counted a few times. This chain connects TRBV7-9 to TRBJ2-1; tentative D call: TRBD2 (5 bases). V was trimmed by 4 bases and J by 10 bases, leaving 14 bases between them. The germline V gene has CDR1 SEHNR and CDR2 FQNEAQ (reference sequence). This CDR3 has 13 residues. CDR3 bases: TGTGCCAGCAGCTCCCAGTCGGGGAACGAGCAGTTCTTC. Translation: CASSSQSGNEQFF.

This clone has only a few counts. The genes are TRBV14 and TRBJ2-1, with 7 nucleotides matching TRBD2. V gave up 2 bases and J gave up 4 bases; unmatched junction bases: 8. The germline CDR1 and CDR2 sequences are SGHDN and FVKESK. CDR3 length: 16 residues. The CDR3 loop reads CASSQTGGSYYNEQFF. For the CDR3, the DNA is TGTGCCAGCAGCCAAACGGGCGGGAGCTATTACAATGAGCAGTTCTTC.

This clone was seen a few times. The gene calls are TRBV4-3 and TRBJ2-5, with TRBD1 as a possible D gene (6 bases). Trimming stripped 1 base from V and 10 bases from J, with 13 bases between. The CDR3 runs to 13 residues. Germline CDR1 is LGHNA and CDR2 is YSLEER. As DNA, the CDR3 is TGCGCCAGCAGCCAAGTGGACCAGGGGATCCAGTACTTC. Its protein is CASSQVDQGIQYF.